The entry below gives a single T cell receptor (beta chain) sequence along with its context. Clones were sequenced by immunoSEQ multiplex PCR, and TCRdb holds only the in-frame ones, with some missing. Of 66,000 or so clones listed, around 90% are singletons. The V end was cut by 5 bases, the J end by 2 bases, with 13 bases between. The CDR3 spans 14 residues. Germline-derived CDR1 and CDR2 are SEHNR and FQNEAQ (reference sequence). The entry originates in a study of T cell changes during pregnancy in multiple sclerosis. This specimen consisted of peripheral blood, obtained in the first trimester of pregnancy. This rearrangement joins TRBV7-9 to TRBJ2-7, with D possibly being TRBD2 (6 bases). The sequence was obtained from a female donor in good health, enrolled as a control in a pregnancy study. DNA for the CDR3: TGTGCCAGCAGCCCCCTAGCGTTAACCTACGAGCAGTACTTC. Translated, it gives CASSPLALTYEQYF.